The 13 T cell receptor beta chains presented below share a single source sample, sequenced in a study of shared clonotypes between healthy human individuals. Using immunoSEQ multiplex PCR, the repertoire was profiled, and TCRdb retains in-frame clones only, with some absent. In the table there are 2 million to 2.5 million clones, less than 95% of which are singletons. What was sequenced was naive CD4+ T cells from PBMCs. Indicated subset: CD45RA+ positively selected. These receptors were collected from a man aged 18 to 30 in good health. Some clones in this sample may be carry-over from other donors' samples.

The CDR3 is CASSSSSGRGEKLFF. The CDR3 bases are TGTGCCAGCAGCTCTAGTAGCGGCAGGGGCGAAAAACTGTTTTTT. The chain couples TRBV7-8 to TRBJ1-4; D possibly corresponds to TRBD1 (6 bases). From germline, CDR1 is SGHVS and CDR2 FQNEAQ. Trimming removed 4 bases at V and 8 bases at J, with 17 bases between. The CDR3 has 15 residues. The complete variable domain, with remaining parts taken from reference TRBV7-8 and TRBJ1-4, reads GAGVSQSPRYKVAKRGQDVALRCDPISGHVSLFWYQQALGQGPEFLTYFQNEAQLDKSGLPSDRFFAERPEGSVSTLKIQRTQQEDSAVYLCASSSSSGRGEKLFFGSGTQLSVL.

The rearrangement uses TRBV9 and TRBJ2-7; D possibly corresponds to TRBD1 (6 bases). Per germline, CDR1 SGDLS and CDR2 YYNGEE. The CDR3 loop spans 14 amino acids. Trimming pared 0 bases from V and 7 bases from J, leaving 14 bases between. Here the CDR3 DNA reads TGTGCCAGCAGCGTAGCCCCAGGGGTGGGAGAGCAGTACTTC. Translated, it gives CASSVAPGVGEQYF. Combining the CDR3 with reference TRBV9 and TRBJ2-7 gives the whole variable domain DSGVTQTPKHLITATGQRVTLRCSPRSGDLSVYWYQQSLDQGLQFLIQYYNGEERAKGNILERFSAQQFPDLHSELNLSSLELGDSALYFCASSVAPGVGEQYFGPGTRLTVT.

A word on this clone: The junction shows a germline mismatch at one end, possibly a read error. The chain couples TRBV7-2 to TRBJ1-2; possible D gene TRBD1, 5 bases. CDR1 is SGHTA, CDR2 FQGNSA, per germline. The CDR3 has 10 amino acids. The CDR3 DNA is TGTGCCAGCAGCTTAGCAGGGGTCTCCTTC. Translation: CASSLAGVSF.

The V and J genes are TRBV7-2 and TRBJ2-2; the D call may be TRBD1 or TRBD2 (5 bases each). This CDR3 comprises 16 residues. Germline V gene sequence: CDR1 SGHTA, CDR2 FQGNSA. Trimming cost V 6 bases and J 4 bases, with 18 bases left between them. The CDR3 nucleotides read TGTGCCAGCAGTCGCCTCAGGGTAGGGAGCACCGGGGAGCTGTTTTTT. It specifies CASSRLRVGSTGELFF.

J is TRBJ2-1 and V is TRBV29-1; 12 nucleotides agree with TRBD2. Losses at the gene ends were 5 bases for V and 10 bases for J; bases not matched to a gene: 9. Germline CDR1 is SQVTM and CDR2 is ANQGSEA. This CDR3 is built from 14 residues. CDR3 sequence: CSVLPSGRAGEQFF. CDR3 in DNA: TGCAGCGTTCTCCCTAGCGGGAGGGCCGGGGAGCAGTTCTTC.

The rearrangement uses TRBV25-1 and TRBJ2-7; D is unclear. V lost 6 bases to trimming and J lost 6 bases, with 18 bases between them. The CDR3 is 14 residues long. The V gene's germline CDR1 is MGHDK and CDR2 SYGVNS. The CDR3 nucleotides are TGTGCCAGCAGCCGTTTGGACCCCCCCAGCGAGCAGTACTTC. This codes for CASSRLDPPSEQYF.

The rearrangement joins TRBV7-9 to TRBJ2-7, with D perhaps TRBD1 (5 bases). CDR3 length: 12 amino acids. V was cut by 2 bases and J by 8 bases, with 10 bases left in between. Germline V gene lookup returns CDR1 SEHNR and CDR2 FQNEAQ (reference sequence). The CDR3 bases are TGTGCCAGCAGCTTAAGGGGCTTAAAGCAGTACTTC. Translation: CASSLRGLKQYF.

Regarding this clone: Other DNA variants within this sample encode the same CDR3. The chain uses TRBV7-2 and TRBJ2-7, with D possibly matching TRBD2 (5 bases). CDR3 length: 13 residues. Trimming left V 1 base short and J 7 bases short, with 11 bases between. The V gene's germline CDR1 is SGHTA and CDR2 FQGNSA. CDR3 residues: CASSLVLAGEQYF. DNA for the CDR3: TGTGCCAGCAGCTTAGTTCTAGCTGGGGAGCAGTACTTC.

The genes are TRBV7-8 and TRBJ2-7, with TRBD2 as a possible D gene (5 bases). Between the trimmed V and J ends, which lost 5 bases and 5 bases, there was a span of 16 bases. CDR1 and CDR2 (germline): SGHVS, FQNEAQ. The CDR3 extends over 14 amino acids. The CDR3 nucleotides are TGTGCCAGCAGCGTAAGCTGGGAGAGGGACGAGCAGTACTTC. This translates into CASSVSWERDEQYF.

The chain couples TRBV6-5 to TRBJ2-1; 8 nucleotides match TRBD2. The V segment lost 2 bases and the J segment 8 bases; nucleotides outside the gene matches: 2. The CDR3 loop spans 13 amino acids. Germline V lookup: CDR1 MNHEY, CDR2 SVGAGI. The CDR3 protein is CASSYPGGDEQFF. CDR3 DNA sequence: TGTGCCAGCAGTTACCCCGGGGGGGATGAGCAGTTCTTC.

The genes are TRBV5-1 and TRBJ2-3, with TRBD2 identical over 9 bases. The V segment lost 3 bases and the J segment 3 bases; nucleotides outside the gene matches: 5. The CDR3 contains 15 residues. CDR1 and CDR2 from the germline V gene are SGHRS and YFSETQ. The CDR3 here is CASSSLSGGTDTQYF. The CDR3 region has the DNA TGCGCCAGCAGCTCGCTTAGCGGGGGAACAGATACGCAGTATTTT. Full variable domain (outside the CDR3, taken from reference TRBV5-1 and TRBJ2-3): KAGVTQTPRYLIKTRGQQVTLSCSPISGHRSVSWYQQTPGQGLQFLFEYFSETQRNKGNFPGRFSGRQFSNSRSEMNVSTLELGDSALYLCASSSLSGGTDTQYFGPGTRLTVL.

V is TRBV27 and J is TRBJ2-7, with 11 nucleotides matching TRBD2. The V and J ends lost 0 bases and 9 bases, in that order; junction bases with no gene match: 7. The germline V gene has CDR1 MNHEY and CDR2 SMNVEV (reference sequence). CDR3 length equals 15 residues. CDR3 coding DNA: TGTGCCAGCAGTTTATCGGGGCTAGCGGGAGGTGGGCAGTACTTC. The encoded protein is CASSLSGLAGGGQYF.

The rearrangement uses TRBV7-9 and TRBJ2-3, with 15 nucleotides matching TRBD2. This CDR3 region has 18 residues. The V gene end was trimmed by 1 base and the J gene end by 3 bases; junction bases not matched to a gene: 5. Germline lookup yields CDR1 SEHNR and CDR2 FQNEAQ (reference sequence). The CDR3 is CASSLVVGTSGRTDTQYF. As DNA, the CDR3 is TGTGCCAGCAGCTTAGTGGTCGGGACTAGCGGGAGGACAGATACGCAGTATTTT.